This T cell receptor beta chain derives from a study of radiation and T cells in renal cell carcinoma. Study summary: Nephrectomy followed 15 Gy stereotactic body radiation by 4 weeks. Study-wide results and caveats: Top tumor clonotypes rose in blood 2 weeks post-radiation, then contracted.

Per germline, CDR1 MDHEN and CDR2 SYDVKM. The CDR3 loop spans 11 amino acids. After removal of 8 bases from V and 10 bases from J, the junction contained 7 bases not matched to a gene. Some clones are missing from TCRdb's copy, which holds only in-frame ones; the method was immunoSEQ multiplex PCR. The table lists some 150,000 clones, approximately 90% of them singletons, with 10% to 15% in the top ten. Time point of the sample: blood 2 weeks post-SBRT. As to treatment: 15 Gy SBRT to primary tumor, nephrectomy 4 weeks later. As concerns this clone: Its antigen is currently unknown.

The sequences come from blood, collected from a patient whose treatment included radiotherapy and nephrectomy. The sequence came from a woman aged 45-59 years with renal cell carcinoma. This chain joins TRBV28 and TRBJ1-1; 7 bases align to TRBD1. The CDR3 sequence is CASLGNRGAFF. CDR3 DNA: TGTGCCAGCTTAGGGAACAGGGGAGCTTTCTTT.